The 15 T cell receptor beta chains below all came from one sample that was sequenced in a study of PD-1 blockade in mismatch repair-deficient tumors. The repertoire was sequenced with immunoSEQ multiplex PCR; TCRdb's copy has only in-frame clones and lacks some. Of some 27,000 clones listed, less than 85% were seen once; the top ten hold under 3.5%. The specimen comprised PBMCs, sampled before pembrolizumab treatment. The receptors derive from an adult with mismatch repair-deficient cancer.

The J gene is TRBJ1-5, the V gene TRBV19, with 8 bases lining up with TRBD1. The germline V gene encodes CDR1 LNHDA and CDR2 SQIVND (reference sequence). After removal of 1 base from V and 2 bases from J, the junction contained 1 base not matched to a gene. The CDR3 contains 15 residues. The CDR3 region is CASSIGDRRNQPQHF. CDR3 DNA: TGTGCCAGTAGTATAGGGGACAGGCGCAATCAGCCCCAGCATTTT. Full variable domain (remainder filled in from reference TRBV19 and TRBJ1-5): DGGITQSPKYLFRKEGQNVTLSCEQNLNHDAMYWYRQDPGQGLRLIYYSQIVNDFQKGDIAEGYSVSREKKESFPLTVTSAQKNPTAFYLCASSIGDRRNQPQHFGDGTRLSIL.

The chain employs TRBV11-3 and TRBJ1-3; a weak D match, TRBD1 (6 bases). The CDR3 covers 13 residues. V was clipped by 5 bases and J by 1 base, with 6 bases between them. CDR1 is SGHNT and CDR2 is YENEEA in the germline V gene. CDR3 nucleotides: TGTGCCAGCAGCACAGGGTCTGGAAACACCATATATTTT. Its translation: CASSTGSGNTIYF.

The chain combines TRBV30 with TRBJ1-4, with D maybe TRBD1 (6 bases). Per the germline V gene, CDR1 is GTSNPN and CDR2 is SVGIG (reference sequence). This CDR3 spans 14 amino acids. Deletions cut 1 base from V and 5 bases from J, with 11 bases between. The CDR3 DNA is TGTGCCTGGAGTGCAGGACAGAGGAATGAAAAACTGTTTTTT. Protein product: CAWSAGQRNEKLFF.

The sample holds one count of this clone. The J gene is TRBJ1-6, the V gene TRBV7-2; 11 nucleotides match TRBD1. This CDR3 region has 17 residues. The ends lost 5 bases at V and 9 bases at J; junction bases unmatched: 12. Germline values: CDR1 SGHTA, CDR2 FQGNSA. The CDR3 DNA sequence: TGTGCCAGCAGCCCTATATATGCCGGGACAGGGGGTTCACCCCTCCACTTT. This codes for CASSPIYAGTGGSPLHF.

The CDR3 sequence is CASSGPGQANSYEQYF. The CDR3 DNA reads as TGTGCCAGTAGTGGCCCGGGACAGGCTAACTCCTACGAGCAGTACTTC. The rearrangement uses TRBV19 and TRBJ2-5; the match to TRBD1 covers 8 bases. Matching the DNA end better, TRBJ2-7 makes the J call doubtful. CDR1 and CDR2 (germline): LNHDA, SQIVND (reference sequence). The CDR3 is made up of 16 amino acids.

The chain is built from TRBV7-8 and TRBJ1-4; maybe TRBD1 (6 bases). V lost 4 bases, J lost 0 bases, and 15 bases lay in between. The CDR3 totals 17 residues. Germline assignment: CDR1 SGHVS and CDR2 FQNEAQ. CDR3 loop: CASSSQGRAATNEKLFF. In DNA, the CDR3 is TGTGCCAGCAGCTCCCAGGGGAGGGCTGCAACTAATGAAAAACTGTTTTTT.

The V gene is TRBV5-1, the J gene TRBJ1-3; D remains unclear. This CDR3 has 13 residues. Trimming cost V 4 bases and J 1 base, with 6 bases left between them. CDR1 is SGHRS and CDR2 is YFSETQ in the germline V gene. The CDR3 bases are TGCGCCAGCAGCCTAACTTCTGGAAACACCATATATTTT. Amino acids: CASSLTSGNTIYF.

The chain carries TRBV6-6 and TRBJ2-1; 13 nucleotides match TRBD2. Trimming at V came to 5 bases and at J to 6 bases, leaving 4 bases not matched to a gene. Germline V gene sequence: CDR1 MNHNY, CDR2 SVGAGI (reference sequence). The CDR3 length is 15 residues. The CDR3 DNA is TGTGCCAGCAGTCCGCGGACTAGCGGGAGCAATGAGCAGTTCTTC. Translated: CASSPRTSGSNEQFF.

V usage is TRBV27 and J usage is TRBJ1-5; 9 nucleotides agree with TRBD1. The ends lost 6 bases at V and 3 bases at J; junction bases unmatched: 6. CDR1 MNHEY and CDR2 SMNVEV come from the germline V gene (reference sequence). The CDR3 consists of 15 residues. CDR3 nucleotide sequence: TGTGCCAGCAGCCCCGGACAGGGGCCCAATCAGCCCCAGCATTTT. Amino acids: CASSPGQGPNQPQHF.

The chain links TRBV5-4 to TRBJ2-4; 10 bases match TRBD1. The CDR3 covers 14 residues. CDR1 is SGHNT and CDR2 is YYREEE in the germline V gene (reference sequence). The junction had 5 bases not matched to a gene; V was cut back by 2 bases and J by 9 bases. The CDR3 region is CASSLGTGDIIQYF. The CDR3 nucleotides read TGTGCCAGCAGCTTAGGGACAGGGGACATCATTCAGTACTTC.

The table lists this clone with a count of one. The chain links TRBV5-1 to TRBJ2-3, with 8 bases matching TRBD2. Germline lookup yields CDR1 SGHRS and CDR2 YFSETQ. This CDR3 has 16 residues. The V segment lost 4 bases and the J segment 6 bases; nucleotides outside the gene matches: 13. For the CDR3, the DNA is TGCGCCAGCAGCCCCGACTTAGCGGGAAGTCGGGATACGCAGTATTTT. This translates into CASSPDLAGSRDTQYF.

The chain combines TRBV2 with TRBJ1-4, with D tentatively TRBD1 (6 bases). CDR3 length: 15 amino acids. V was clipped by 6 bases and J by 0 bases, with 11 bases between them. Germline V gene sequence: CDR1 SNHLY, CDR2 FYNNEI. In DNA, the CDR3 is TGTGCCAGCAGACGCCGACAGGCAACTAATGAAAAACTGTTTTTT. It yields the protein CASRRRQATNEKLFF.

The chain employs TRBV5-1 and TRBJ2-6; 12 bases are a match to TRBD1. Germline values: CDR1 SGHRS, CDR2 YFSETQ. Unmatched junction bases numbered 8, after V lost 4 bases and J lost 12 bases. CDR3 length: 15 amino acids. Here the CDR3 DNA reads TGCGCCAGCAGCGCCGGGACAGGGGGCTTAAGCGTCCTGACTTTC. It is translated as CASSAGTGGLSVLTF.

The rearrangement uses TRBV28 and TRBJ1-2; D unclear. V was cut by 3 bases and J by 3 bases, with 11 bases left in between. This CDR3 comprises 14 residues. The V gene's germline CDR1 is MDHEN and CDR2 SYDVKM. In DNA form, the CDR3 reads TGTGCCAGCAGTTTGAGGTCACCGGACTATGGCTACACCTTC. The encoded protein is CASSLRSPDYGYTF.

This clone has just a few counts. The chain carries TRBV2 and TRBJ1-2; D unresolved. The CDR3 extends over 13 amino acids. Germline values: CDR1 SNHLY, CDR2 FYNNEI. Trimming took 3 bases from V and 4 from J, leaving 9 bases between them. CDR3 amino acids: CASSEGGIYGYTF. The CDR3, as DNA: TGTGCCAGCAGTGAGGGAGGTATCTATGGCTACACCTTC.